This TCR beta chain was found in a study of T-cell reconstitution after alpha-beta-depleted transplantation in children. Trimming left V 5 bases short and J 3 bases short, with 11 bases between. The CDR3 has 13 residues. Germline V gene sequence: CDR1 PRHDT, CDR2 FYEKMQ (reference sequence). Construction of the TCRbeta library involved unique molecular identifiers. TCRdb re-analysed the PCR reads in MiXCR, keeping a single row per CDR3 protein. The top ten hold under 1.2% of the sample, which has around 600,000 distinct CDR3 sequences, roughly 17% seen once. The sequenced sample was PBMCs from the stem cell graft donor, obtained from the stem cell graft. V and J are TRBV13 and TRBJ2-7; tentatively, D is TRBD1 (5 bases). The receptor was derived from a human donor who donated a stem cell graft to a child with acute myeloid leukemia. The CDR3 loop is CASSAGHDYEQYF. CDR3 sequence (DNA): TGTGCCAGCAGCGCTGGACATGACTACGAGCAGTACTTC.